This T cell receptor (beta chain) is drawn from a study of blood T cell repertoires in COVID-19. Study background: COVID-19 samples from acute and convalescent phases originated in the United States, Italy and Spain.

The V segment lost 3 bases and the J segment 4 bases; nucleotides outside the gene matches: 16. CDR3 length: 20 amino acids. Germline V gene lookup returns CDR1 SGDLS and CDR2 YYNGEE. In the original analysis: It was from reference gene primer amplification that nucleated cell counts were estimated. Sequenced by immunoSEQ multiplex PCR; TCRdb stores in-frame clones only, minus some. The D gene and trimming were derived from the DNA, and the V and J assignments and clone size from that table. The sample carries about 97,000 clones, about 89% recorded once. V usage is TRBV9 and J usage is TRBJ2-1; 13 bases map to TRBD2. Source material: peripheral blood. The source of this sequence is a human donor in a cohort sampled during active COVID-19. The CDR3 protein is CASSERSGTSGTFRYNEQFF. Here the CDR3 DNA reads TGTGCCAGCAGCGAGAGGTCCGGGACTAGCGGGACCTTCCGGTACAATGAGCAGTTCTTC.